This T cell receptor beta chain was sequenced in a study of tumor and adjacent non-tumor tissue in lung cancer. TCRbeta libraries were built with three rounds of nested PCR, modified from ARM-PCR. One entry per CDR3 protein results from TCRdb running MiXCR on the multiplex PCR reads. The repertoire holds some 100,000 distinct CDR3 sequences, around three fifths seen once, with roughly 19% in the top ten. With respect to this clonotype: Its cognate antigen is unknown. At one end the junction does not follow the germline gene, possibly because of a read error.

Study-wide findings and caveats: Patients with more diverse tumor TCRs had worse survival.

This sample's RNA came from whole unsorted tissue. This non-tumor lung sample came from over 3 cm beyond the tumor edge. This CDR3 comprises 15 residues. Germline lookup yields CDR1 MNHEY and CDR2 SVGEGT. Sequencing was performed on distant non-tumor lung tissue. The chain has TRBV6-2 or TRBV6-3 and TRBJ2-7; 7 bases are a match to TRBD1. The sequence was obtained from a man under 40 with non-small cell lung cancer. CDR3 coding DNA: TGTGCCAACAGTCATTCCGGGACAGTCACGTACGAGCAGTATTTC. Protein: CANSHSGTVTYEQYF.